These 14 T cell receptor beta chains share one sample of origin, sequenced in a study of T cell clonotyping in hematopoietic cell transplantation. The assay was immunoSEQ multiplex PCR, and TCRdb's table has in-frame clones only and misses some. The sample consists of 16,000 or so clones, less than 80% of them appearing once. The sequencing input was peripheral blood mononuclear cells. These receptors originate from an older woman in good health. Some clones in this sample may be carry-over from other donors' samples.

The V call is TRBV5-6, the J call TRBJ2-7; perhaps D is TRBD1 or TRBD2 (6 bases each). The V gene's germline CDR1 is SGHDT and CDR2 YYEEEE. V was cut by 1 base and J by 6 bases, with 11 bases left in between. The CDR3 runs to 13 residues. The CDR3 coding sequence is TGTGCCAGCAGCTTGAGCGAGGGGGGCGAGCAGTACTTC. It translates to CASSLSEGGEQYF.

In DNA form, the CDR3 reads TGTGCCAGCCTCGAGGGGACAGGGAACAATCAGCCCCAGCATTTT. Residues: CASLEGTGNNQPQHF. The rearrangement links TRBV28 to TRBJ1-5; 9 positions match TRBD1. CDR1 and CDR2 from the germline V gene are MDHEN and SYDVKM. The CDR3 sequence is 15 residues long. V dropped 8 bases and J dropped 3; count of bases not matched to a gene: 8.

This chain connects TRBV4-2 to TRBJ2-2; D possibly uses TRBD1 or TRBD2 (5 bases each). Per the germline V gene, CDR1 is LGHNA and CDR2 is YNFKEQ. The CDR3 sequence is 15 residues long. V lost 4 bases to trimming and J lost 7 bases, with 16 bases between them. The CDR3 sequence is CASSPPGPGGGELFF. CDR3 DNA sequence: TGTGCCAGCAGCCCTCCCGGGCCTGGGGGCGGGGAGCTGTTTTTT.

The chain links TRBV9 to TRBJ2-5; 11 positions agree with TRBD2. Looked up from germline, CDR1 is SGDLS and CDR2 is YYNGEE. This CDR3 comprises 14 residues. V shed 0 bases and J 9 bases; nucleotides not matched to a gene: 4. This CDR3 reads CASSVVGSGGAQYF. CDR3 nucleotide sequence: TGTGCCAGCAGCGTAGTTGGTAGCGGGGGGGCCCAGTACTTC.

This clone has only one observation. The chain recombines TRBV30 with TRBJ1-2; no clear D. CDR1 is GTSNPN, CDR2 SVGIG, per germline (reference sequence). Trimming cost V 3 bases and J 8 bases, with 7 bases left between them. The CDR3 consists of 10 residues. The CDR3 protein is CAWRRGGYTF. CDR3 in DNA: TGTGCCTGGAGACGGGGAGGCTACACCTTC.

CDR3 DNA sequence: TGTGCCAGTAGTATGGACAGGGAGGACTATGGCTACACCTTC. As protein: CASSMDREDYGYTF. This rearrangement joins TRBV19 to TRBJ1-2; 8 bases match TRBD1. The CDR3 sequence is 14 residues long. V trimming: 3 bases; J trimming: 3 bases; junction bases outside the gene matches: 3. Germline CDR1 LNHDA, CDR2 SQIVND (reference sequence).

The sample holds a few counts of this clone. The rearrangement links TRBV30 to TRBJ1-4; 8 nucleotides align to TRBD1. V lost 2 bases to trimming and J lost 8 bases; unmatched junction nucleotides: 7. The CDR3 covers 14 residues. The V gene's germline CDR1 is GTSNPN and CDR2 SVGIG (reference sequence). CDR3 DNA: TGTGCCTGGAGTAAACCAGGGGGCGACGAAAAACTGTTTTTT. Protein product: CAWSKPGGDEKLFF.

Only a few counts were recorded for this clone. This sequence joins TRBV30 and TRBJ2-2; 7 bases fit TRBD2. Germline loops: CDR1 GTSNPN, CDR2 SVGIG (reference sequence). The CDR3 is 15 amino acids. V shed 0 bases and J 0 bases; nucleotides not matched to a gene: 1. CDR3 sequence: CAWSVGGTNTGELFF. CDR3 nucleotides: TGTGCCTGGAGTGTGGGGGGGACGAACACCGGGGAGCTGTTTTTT.

The rearrangement links TRBV25-1 to TRBJ1-2; TRBD1 is a possible D gene (6 bases). Germline CDR1 MGHDK, CDR2 SYGVNS. The V end was cut by 4 bases, the J end by 4 bases, with 13 bases between. The length of the CDR3 is 14 residues. In DNA, the CDR3 is TGTGCCAGCAGTGGATTATGGACAGTCTATGGCTACACCTTC. Protein product: CASSGLWTVYGYTF.

This chain joins TRBV30 and TRBJ2-5; the D gene is possibly TRBD1 (5 bases). From germline, CDR1 is GTSNPN and CDR2 SVGIG (reference sequence). The CDR3 extends over 15 amino acids. Trimming removed 2 bases from V and 5 bases from J, with 18 bases in between. CDR3 loop: CAWSSQGFPTETQYF. CDR3 bases: TGTGCCTGGAGTTCCCAGGGTTTTCCGACGGAGACCCAGTACTTC.

The rearrangement links TRBV29-1 to TRBJ1-2; D perhaps matches TRBD1 (5 bases). V was trimmed by 7 bases and J by 4 bases, leaving 13 bases between them. The CDR3 covers 12 residues. Per germline, CDR1 SQVTM and CDR2 ANQGSEA. The CDR3 DNA reads as TGCAGCGCCGACAGCTTACTCTATGGCTACACCTTC. It translates to CSADSLLYGYTF.

V usage is TRBV30 and J usage is TRBJ2-1, with D possibly TRBD2 on 7 matching bases. The CDR3 extends over 13 amino acids. Per germline, CDR1 GTSNPN and CDR2 SVGIG (reference sequence). Trimming took 4 bases from V and 5 from J, leaving 12 bases between them. The chain's CDR3 is CAWMRGRDNEQFF. The CDR3 DNA is TGTGCCTGGATGAGGGGGAGGGACAATGAGCAGTTCTTC.

The chain is built from TRBV6-5 and TRBJ1-6; D not certain. From germline, CDR1 is MNHEY and CDR2 SVGAGI. The CDR3 runs 13 residues. V lost 10 bases, J lost 7 bases, and 14 bases lay in between. CDR3 sequence reads: CAIRSATNSPLHF. The CDR3 DNA reads TGTGCCATTCGGAGCGCGACGAATTCACCCCTCCACTTT.

The V call is TRBV9, the J call TRBJ2-3, with D hard to call. Trimming removed 3 bases at V and 4 bases at J, with 3 bases between. CDR3 length equals 11 residues. In germline, CDR1 is SGDLS, CDR2 YYNGEE. The CDR3 sequence is CASSASDTQYF. The CDR3 DNA reads TGTGCCAGCAGCGCCTCAGATACGCAGTATTTT.